One T cell receptor beta chain is described in this entry. The data were obtained in a study of blood T cell repertoires in COVID-19. The germline V gene has CDR1 SGHRS and CDR2 YFSETQ. This CDR3 is 14 amino acids long. With 4 bases removed from V and 6 bases from J, the gap between germline ends came to 16 bases. The authors' processing: Amplification of reference gene primers provided the estimated nucleated cell counts. Data came from immunoSEQ multiplex PCR; TCRdb stores just in-frame clones and leaves some out. That table supplies the V and J calls and clone size; D and trimming were determined from the DNA. The data contain about 59,000 clones, 70% to 85% of them seen just once; the ten biggest clones take up less than 7%.

This clonotype originated in a woman in her 70s with acute or convalescent COVID-19. Sample: peripheral blood. The chain is built from TRBV5-1 and TRBJ1-1, with D perhaps matching TRBD1 (6 bases). The CDR3 DNA reads TGCGCCAGCAGCCCCGGCCAGGGGACGGCTGAAGCTTTCTTT. The encoded protein is CASSPGQGTAEAFF.